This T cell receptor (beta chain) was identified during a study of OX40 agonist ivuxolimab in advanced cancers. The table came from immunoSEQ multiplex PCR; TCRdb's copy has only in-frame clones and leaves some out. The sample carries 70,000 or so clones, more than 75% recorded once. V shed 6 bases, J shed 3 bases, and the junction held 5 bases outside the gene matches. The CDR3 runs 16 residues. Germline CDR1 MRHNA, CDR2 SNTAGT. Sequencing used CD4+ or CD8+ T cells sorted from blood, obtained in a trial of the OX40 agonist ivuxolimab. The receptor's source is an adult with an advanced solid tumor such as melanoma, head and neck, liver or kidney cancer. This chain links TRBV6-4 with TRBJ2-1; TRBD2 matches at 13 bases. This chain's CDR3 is CASSPLAGGHYNEQFF. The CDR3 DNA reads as TGTGCCAGCAGCCCACTAGCGGGAGGGCACTACAATGAGCAGTTCTTC.